These 19 T cell receptor beta chains were sequenced from one sample in a study of cytomegalovirus exposure and HLA in healthy donors. Researchers ran the PCR with 60 Vbeta and 13 Jbeta primers. Using immunoSEQ multiplex PCR, the repertoire was profiled, and TCRdb retains in-frame clones only, with some absent. The sample has about 70,000 clones; approximately 74% are singletons. The source material was PBMCs. The receptors come from a man aged 35 to 55 in good health and CMV-seropositive.

V is TRBV7-8 and J is TRBJ2-1; tentative D call: TRBD2 (6 bases). This CDR3 is built from 17 residues. V was shortened by 1 base and J by 0 bases, with 13 bases between the two germline ends. Germline loops: CDR1 SGHVS, CDR2 FQNEAQ. The CDR3 spells CASSLEGGASSYNEQFF. Written as DNA, the CDR3 is TGTGCCAGCAGCTTAGAAGGCGGGGCCAGCTCCTACAATGAGCAGTTCTTC.

The rearrangement uses TRBV7-3 and TRBJ2-5, with 10 nucleotides matching TRBD1. The DNA end lines up better with TRBJ2-7; the J call may be wrong. The CDR3 is 15 residues long. Germline CDR1 is SGHTA and CDR2 is FQGTGA. The CDR3 spells CASSLYRGQGSEQYF. The CDR3 nucleotides read TGTGCCAGCAGCTTATATCGGGGACAGGGGAGCGAGCAGTACTTC.

The rearrangement links TRBV19 to TRBJ2-5, with 7 nucleotides matching TRBD2. Germline V gene data show CDR1 as LNHDA and CDR2 as SQIVND (reference sequence). The CDR3 runs 16 residues. Trimming cost V 7 bases and J 1 base; bases outside gene matches: 12. CDR3 protein: CASIGSSGLPQETQYF. The CDR3 nucleotides are TGTGCCAGTATTGGTAGTAGCGGGTTGCCCCAAGAGACCCAGTACTTC.

The chain couples TRBV13 to TRBJ1-4, with D tentatively TRBD1 (5 bases). V lost 4 bases and J lost 8, with 11 bases in between. The length of the CDR3 is 13 residues. CDR1 is PRHDT, CDR2 FYEKMQ, per germline (reference sequence). The CDR3 DNA follows: TGTGCCAGCAGCTCCAGGGTGGAGGAAAAACTGTTTTTT. Protein product: CASSSRVEEKLFF. The complete variable domain, with remaining parts taken from reference TRBV13 and TRBJ1-4, reads AAGVIQSPRHLIKEKRETATLKCYPIPRHDTVYWYQQGPGQDPQFLISFYEKMQSDKGSIPDRFSAQQFSDYHSELNMSSLELGDSALYFCASSSRVEEKLFFGSGTQLSVL.

The chain combines TRBV18 with TRBJ1-4; no definite D call. Germline assignment: CDR1 KGHSH and CDR2 LQKENI. The CDR3 consists of 14 residues. The ends were cut back, 3 bases at V and 6 bases at J, with 11 bases in the middle. This CDR3 reads CASSPPGVYEKLFF. The CDR3 DNA reads as TGTGCCAGCTCACCCCCCGGAGTGTATGAAAAACTGTTTTTT.

As for this clone: The junction and the germline gene differ at one end; a read error may be behind it. This chain uses TRBV20-1 with TRBJ1-2; D gene uncertain. The germline V gene encodes CDR1 DFQATT and CDR2 SNEGSKA (reference sequence). CDR3 length: 8 amino acids. For the CDR3, the DNA is TGCAGTGCTCCCGAGGGCATCTTC. Encoded protein: CSAPEGIF.

The table lists this clone with a few counts. The rearrangement links TRBV27 to TRBJ2-7; D not certain. CDR1 MNHEY and CDR2 SMNVEV come from the germline V gene (reference sequence). The CDR3 contains 14 residues. V lost 0 bases and J 0 bases, leaving 6 bases between the germline ends. The DNA for the CDR3 is TGTGCCAGCAGTTTATCCCCTAGCTCCTACGAGCAGTACTTC. Translating it yields CASSLSPSSYEQYF.

In this sample, this clone turned up a few times. At one end, the junction sequence differs from germline, possibly due to a read error. The rearrangement uses TRBV7-9 and TRBJ1-4; tentatively, D is TRBD1 (5 bases). CDR1 SEHNR and CDR2 FQNEAQ come from the germline V gene (reference sequence). The CDR3 runs to 16 residues. DNA of the CDR3: TGTTCCAGCAGTTTTCAAGCTGGCTTCGGGGGGGAAAAACTGTTTTTT. Translation gives CSSSFQAGFGGEKLFF.

The V gene is TRBV18, the J gene TRBJ1-2; D is possibly TRBD1 (5 bases). The CDR3 is made up of 15 amino acids. The ends were cut back, 2 bases at V and 4 bases at J, with 14 bases in the middle. In germline, CDR1 is KGHSH, CDR2 LQKENI. CDR3 coding DNA: TGTGCCAGCTCACCAGAGGCAGGGAGGGCCTATGGCTACACCTTC. Its protein is CASSPEAGRAYGYTF.

This rearrangement joins TRBV11-2 to TRBJ2-3; TRBD1 might be the D (6 bases). The V end was cut by 3 bases, the J end by 1 base, with 11 bases between. CDR1 and CDR2 (germline): SGHAT, FQNNGV. CDR3 size: 15 residues. The CDR3 loop reads CASSFAGDRTDTQYF. The CDR3 region has the DNA TGTGCCAGCAGCTTTGCAGGGGACCGCACAGATACGCAGTATTTT.

V is TRBV11-3 and J is TRBJ2-1; possibly TRBD1 for D (6 bases). V dropped 4 bases and J dropped 12 bases, with 16 bases sitting between them. Looked up from germline, CDR1 is SGHNT and CDR2 is YENEEA. The CDR3 is 13 amino acids. As DNA, the CDR3 is TGTGCCAGCAGCTCGACAGGCTCTAATCTGCAGTTCTTC. Encoded protein: CASSSTGSNLQFF.

The rearrangement links TRBV5-6 to TRBJ2-1; TRBD1 matches at 8 bases. The V gene end was trimmed by 3 bases and the J gene end by 1 base; junction bases not matched to a gene: 6. CDR1 is SGHDT, CDR2 YYEEEE, per germline. The CDR3 contains 16 residues. The CDR3 DNA follows: TGTGCCAGCAGCTCGGACAGGGATCGGTCCTACAATGAGCAGTTCTTC. Translating gives CASSSDRDRSYNEQFF. Combining the CDR3 with reference TRBV5-6 and TRBJ2-1 gives the whole variable domain DAGVTQSPTHLIKTRGQQVTLRCSPKSGHDTVSWYQQALGQGPQFIFQYYEEEERQRGNFPDRFSGHQFPNYSSELNVNALLLGDSALYLCASSSDRDRSYNEQFFGPGTRLTVL.

The chain carries TRBV27 and TRBJ2-3, with TRBD1 as a possible D gene (6 bases). V was trimmed by 3 bases and J by 0 bases, leaving 7 bases between them. From germline, CDR1 is MNHEY and CDR2 SMNVEV (reference sequence). This CDR3 has 14 residues. CDR3 nucleotides: TGTGCCAGCAGTTTGGGGGCTAGCACAGATACGCAGTATTTT. Residues: CASSLGASTDTQYF.

This clone has just a few counts. V gene TRBV4-1 combines with J gene TRBJ2-3; TRBD2 matches 14 bases. This CDR3 comprises 16 residues. Germline values: CDR1 MGHRA, CDR2 YSYEKL. The V gene end was trimmed by 4 bases and the J gene end by 2 bases; junction bases not matched to a gene: 2. Written as DNA, the CDR3 is TGCGCCAGCAGCCGGACTAGCGGGGGGAACACAGATACGCAGTATTTT. Translating gives CASSRTSGGNTDTQYF.

The chain couples TRBV29-1 to TRBJ2-3; TRBD2 matches at 15 bases. The germline gives CDR1 SQVTM, CDR2 ANQGSEA. The CDR3 has 19 amino acids. J gave up 2 bases and V 0 bases, and 9 bases lay outside the gene matches. In DNA, the CDR3 is TGCAGCGTTGAAGAACGGGGACTAGCGGGGGGCGGGATCACAGATACGCAGTATTTT. Translating it yields CSVEERGLAGGGITDTQYF.

This CDR3 reads CAISTTSGGRLIDEQFF. CDR3 nucleotide sequence: TGTGCCATCAGTACAACTAGCGGGGGCCGGTTGATCGATGAGCAGTTCTTC. The J gene is TRBJ2-1, the V gene TRBV10-3; the match to TRBD2 covers 11 bases. V shed 5 bases, J shed 8 bases, and the junction held 14 bases outside the gene matches. The CDR3 sequence is 17 residues long. Germline CDR1 and CDR2: ENHRY and SYGVKD.

V is TRBV7-8 and J is TRBJ2-7, with D uncertain. V lost 1 base and J lost 1, with 5 bases in between. In germline, CDR1 is SGHVS, CDR2 FQNEAQ. The CDR3 is made up of 13 amino acids. CDR3 DNA: TGTGCCAGCAGCTTAGTCATTTCCTACGAGCAGTACTTC. Protein sequence: CASSLVISYEQYF.

A few counts support this clone. J is TRBJ2-1 and V is TRBV9; no definite D call. Germline V gives CDR1 SGDLS, CDR2 YYNGEE. The CDR3 loop spans 13 amino acids. Trimming took 3 bases from V and 1 from J, leaving 5 bases between them. For the CDR3, the DNA is TGTGCCAGCAGCGACGGGTCCTACAATGAGCAGTTCTTC. This codes for CASSDGSYNEQFF.

This clone was detected only once. The chain has TRBV29-1 and TRBJ2-5; 7 bases map to TRBD2. The CDR3 loop spans 12 amino acids. Per germline, CDR1 SQVTM and CDR2 ANQGSEA. Unmatched junction bases numbered 4, after V lost 6 bases and J lost 3 bases. CDR3 nucleotides: TGCAGCGTGACGAGCGGGGAAGAGACCCAGTACTTC. It encodes CSVTSGEETQYF.